This TCR beta chain was recorded in a study of molecular identifiers for immune sequencing clone quantification (dated by TCRdb to 2017 to 2018). Regarding the complete study: For a replicate experiment, the RNA from either approximately 20,000 or 100,000 naive CD8 T cells was divided into five aliquots, and four of those aliquots went on to sequencing. This methods study benchmarked molecular-identifier clustering-based TCR repertoire sequencing (MIDCIRS) and TCR RNA copy counting, using CD8 T cells to do so. The paper's findings and limits, for the study overall: Without barcode sub-clustering, chimeric consensus sequences inflated TCR diversity; chimeras reached as high as 47%. Modeling estimated about 2.8 recovered TCR RNA copies per cell, compared with roughly 10 by digital PCR, which implies 30% to 35% capture efficiency. A single cell's worth of spiked-in Jurkat TCR RNA was reported detectable even among some 920,000 naive CD8 T cells. Clones above 20 RNA copies held over 97% of molecules in CMV-specific effector cells but under 1% in naive cells. Naive libraries contained spiked-in Jurkat TCR RNA (10 copies' worth), which is not part of the donor repertoire. Highly expanded clone sizes could be underestimated if identical TCR molecules share a barcode.

The CDR3, from cysteine to phenylalanine, totals 13 residues. Only CDR3 DNA is held: 39 bases, read in frame from base 1. The junction shows trimming of 8 bases on V and 2 bases on J, plus 13 bases between the germline ends. The germline V gene supplies CDR1 SGHDN and CDR2 FVKESK. The receptor library was made with PCR. The sequencer was an Illumina HiSeq 4000. Bulk TCR libraries were made following a previously described method, with the TCR primers given in Table S5. The Qiagen AllPrep DNA/RNA kit was used to purify total RNA. Before any analysis, reads coming from multiple sequencing runs of the same library were combined into one pool. The published analysis was carried out like this. Only reads with exact TCR constant sequence were kept, trimmed to 150 nt, and grouped by their 12-nt molecular barcodes. Reads within each barcode group were sub-clustered using a 15% Levenshtein threshold, and quality-weighted consensus sequences were constructed for each RNA molecule. Non-functional sequences were excluded, and lower-count sequences lying one edit away from another sequence were also excluded. On the basis of fitting two negative binomial distributions, barcode sub-clusters with fewer than 20% of the maximum read count were discarded. The public reads were quality trimmed at Q25 with fastp and then assembled into clones with MiXCR by TCRdb, keeping productive beta chains. Each entry is one CDR3 protein sequence, shown with its most common DNA and genes. In this record, the V and J calls reflect TCRdb's handling and not the investigators' own analysis. Present in this sample are 490,000 or so distinct CDR3 sequences, about a fifth of which were seen just once. The top ten clonotypes cover about 0.8% of the sample.

Libraries of naive CD8 T cells were generated from around 20,000 to 1,000,000 sorted cells, with 10%, 30% or 50% of the purified RNA used. Naive CD8 T cells were FACS-sorted as CD8+CD4-CCR7+CD45RA+ on a BD FACSAria II into RLT Plus buffer. Nine to eleven TCR copies' worth of Jurkat RNA were spiked into roughly 19,000-1,000,000 naive CD8 T cell samples to test detection sensitivity. CD8 T cells were enriched with RosetteSep CD8+ T Cell Enrichment Cocktail and Ficoll-Paque, followed by ACK red cell lysis. In its sample, this clonotype was seen a few times. It lacks a known antigen. Per-base quality was not reported, and no clone a single base away is much larger than it.

This clonotype was sampled from a human donor in good health. Some libraries in this study had Jurkat cell RNA spiked in. Sequencing used naive CD8+ T cells from blood, with Jurkat cell RNA spiked in. Per the publication, the cell subset or site label means: FACS-sorted CD8+CD4-CCR7+CD45RA+ naive T cells. The chain employs TRBV14 and TRBJ2-7, with TRBD2 tentatively as D gene (5 bases match). The CDR3 is CASGGRTPYEQYF. The DNA sequence is as follows: TGTGCCAGCGGAGGCAGGACTCCCTACGAGCAGTACTTC. Outside the CDR3, residues come from the reference TRBV14 and TRBJ2-7 proteins, so the full variable domain is: EAGVTQFPSHSVIEKGQTVTLRCDPISGHDNLYWYRRVMGKEIKFLLHFVKESKQDESGMPNNRFLAERTGGTYSTLKVQPAELEDSGVYFCASGGRTPYEQYFGPGTRLTVT.